The clone carrying this TCR beta chain was seen a single time. This specimen includes other DNA sequences encoding the same CDR3. With 5 bases removed from V and 4 bases from J, the gap between germline ends came to 8 bases. CDR1 WNHNN and CDR2 SYGVQD come from the germline V gene (reference sequence). The CDR3 contains 13 residues. The table came from immunoSEQ multiplex PCR; TCRdb's copy has only in-frame clones and leaves some out. This sample has just under 20,000 clones, with roughly 77% found just once. Indicated time point: cycle 4 day 1 (C4D1), after five to seven weeks of nivolumab. All patients relapsed after autologous stem cell transplantation, and brentuximab vedotin exposure varied. This sample is drawn from a study of PD-1 blockade in classical Hodgkin lymphoma.

V usage is TRBV10-1 and J usage is TRBJ2-2; D unresolved. The material sequenced was peripheral blood mononuclear cells (PBMCs), taken before the fourth cycle of nivolumab. The receptor's source is a human donor with classical Hodgkin lymphoma. The CDR3 region has the DNA TGCGCCAGCAGTCCACCCGGCACCGGGGAGCTGTTTTTT. Protein product: CASSPPGTGELFF.